This entry lists 26 T cell receptor beta chains sequenced from one sample in a study of T-cell reconstitution after alpha-beta-depleted transplantation in children. Unique molecular identifiers featured in how the TCRbeta library was prepared. TCRdb ran MiXCR on the PCR reads and lists one entry per CDR3 protein. Here the sample spans fewer than 700,000 distinct CDR3 sequences, around 23% being singletons. Sequences were derived from PBMCs, mostly from graft donor cells, sampled 360 days after TCRalphabeta/CD19-depleted stem cell transplant. Receptors originate from a boy under three years old who had a stem cell transplant for acute myeloid leukemia, so the T cells may come from the graft donor.

This clonotype was observed at least ten times. CDR3 sequence reads: CSATDRGGNQPQHF. In DNA, the CDR3 is TGCAGTGCCACAGACAGGGGTGGCAATCAGCCCCAGCATTTT. The rearrangement uses TRBV20-1 and TRBJ1-5; 8 bases line up with TRBD1. V shed 6 bases and J 2 bases; nucleotides not matched to a gene: 6. The CDR3 has 14 residues. Germline loops: CDR1 DFQATT, CDR2 SNEGSKA (reference sequence).

This clonotype was seen many times. This sequence joins TRBV28 and TRBJ1-5; no clear D. V lost 1 base to trimming and J lost 0 bases, with 10 bases between them. CDR3 length: 16 amino acids. The germline V gene encodes CDR1 MDHEN and CDR2 SYDVKM. CDR3: CASSLFGLYSNQPQHF. The CDR3, as DNA: TGTGCCAGCAGTTTATTCGGCTTATATAGCAATCAGCCCCAGCATTTT.

The sample holds many counts of this clonotype. V usage is TRBV11-2 and J usage is TRBJ2-2; D possibly uses TRBD1 or TRBD2 (5 bases each). There are 15 residues in the CDR3. V dropped 5 bases and J dropped 4 bases, with 14 bases sitting between them. CDR1 is SGHAT and CDR2 is FQNNGV in the germline V gene. The CDR3 sequence: CASSLTGTPTGELFF. In nucleotides, the CDR3 is TGTGCCAGCAGCCTAACCGGGACGCCCACCGGGGAGCTGTTTTTT. The full variable domain, its missing parts supplied by reference TRBV11-2 and TRBJ2-2, is EAGVAQSPRYKIIEKRQSVAFWCNPISGHATLYWYQQILGQGPKLLIQFQNNGVVDDSQLPKDRFSAERLKGVDSTLKIQPAKLEDSAVYLCASSLTGTPTGELFFGEGSRLTVL.

This clonotype was seen ten or more times. The genes are TRBV10-3 and TRBJ1-1, with D unresolved. The CDR3 consists of 14 residues. Looked up from germline, CDR1 is ENHRY and CDR2 is SYGVKD. V lost 0 bases and J lost 2, with 7 bases in between. The CDR3 bases are TGTGCCATCAGTGAGTCACAGAGAAACACTGAAGCTTTCTTT. This gives the protein CAISESQRNTEAFF.

The CDR3 loop reads CASINSGGVNEQFF. The CDR3 DNA follows: TGTGCCAGCATCAATAGCGGGGGGGTTAATGAGCAGTTCTTC. The chain couples TRBV12-3 or TRBV12-4 to TRBJ2-1, with 11 bases identical to TRBD2. V lost 7 bases, J lost 7 bases, and 6 bases stayed unmatched. The CDR3 is 14 amino acids.

In its sample, this clonotype was seen many times. This rearrangement joins TRBV7-2 to TRBJ1-1, with D possibly matching TRBD1 (6 bases). Germline CDR1 reads SGHTA; CDR2 reads FQGNSA. This CDR3 region has 17 residues. Trimming removed 4 bases at V and 1 base at J, with 19 bases between. The CDR3 loop reads CASSSRVGRGRNTEAFF. The CDR3 region has the DNA TGTGCCAGCAGCTCAAGGGTGGGCAGGGGACGGAACACTGAAGCTTTCTTT.

This clonotype has a count of ten or more. The genes are TRBV20-1 and TRBJ1-2; 11 positions match TRBD1. The CDR3 runs 16 residues. Germline CDR1 reads DFQATT; CDR2 reads SNEGSKA (reference sequence). The V gene end was trimmed by 3 bases and the J gene end by 2 bases; junction bases not matched to a gene: 8. CDR3 coding DNA: TGCAGTGCTAGGGGGAGGACAGGGGGCCAAAACTATGGCTACACCTTC. Protein product: CSARGRTGGQNYGYTF.

This chain connects TRBV15 to TRBJ1-2; a weak D match, TRBD1 (5 bases). There are 14 residues in the CDR3. In germline, CDR1 is LNHNV, CDR2 YYDKDF (reference sequence). V gave up 0 bases and J gave up 6 bases, with 11 bases separating them. The CDR3 coding sequence is TGTGCCACCAGCAGAGATACAGGAACAGATGGCTACACCTTC. Amino acids: CATSRDTGTDGYTF.

The CDR3 nucleotides read TGTGCCAGCAGTGTCTTACTGGGGGAGCAGTACGTC. Protein sequence: CASSVLLGEQYV. The chain recombines TRBV28 with TRBJ2-7; D ambiguous. Trimming left V 5 bases short and J 7 bases short, with 12 bases between. Germline CDR1 and CDR2: MDHEN and SYDVKM. CDR3 length: 12 residues.

The chain recombines TRBV4-2 with TRBJ2-7; a weak D match, TRBD1 (5 bases). Trimming stripped 3 bases from V and 1 base from J, with 16 bases between. There are 16 residues in the CDR3. Germline CDR1 and CDR2: LGHNA and YNFKEQ. The CDR3 is CASSHSFDSPSYEQYF. In DNA form, the CDR3 reads TGTGCCAGCAGCCACTCCTTTGACAGTCCATCCTACGAGCAGTACTTC.

V and J are TRBV19 and TRBJ2-1; the D is unclear. The germline V and J ends were trimmed by 2 bases and 5 bases, with 4 bases remaining between them. The CDR3 covers 12 residues. Germline-derived CDR1 and CDR2 are LNHDA and SQIVND (reference sequence). CDR3 protein: CASSIIDNEQFF. The CDR3 region has the DNA TGTGCCAGTAGTATAATCGACAATGAGCAGTTCTTC.

This clonotype has a handful of counts. The V call is TRBV12-3 or TRBV12-4, the J call TRBJ2-1; 9 bases match TRBD1. The CDR3 extends over 16 amino acids. V shed 1 base, J shed 12 bases, and the junction held 13 bases outside the gene matches. The CDR3 region is CASSLGRDRERALQFF. CDR3 sequence (DNA): TGTGCCAGCAGTTTAGGTCGGGACAGGGAACGGGCCTTGCAGTTCTTC.

This clonotype was counted between two and nine times. The chain combines TRBV12-3 or TRBV12-4 with TRBJ1-1, with a weak D call TRBD1 (6 bases). The CDR3 is 14 residues long. Trimming pared 6 bases from V and 0 bases from J, leaving 11 bases between. This CDR3 reads CASSNRVLNTEAFF. Here the CDR3 DNA reads TGTGCCAGCAGCAACAGGGTTCTGAACACTGAAGCTTTCTTT.

This clonotype was found a few times. This sequence joins TRBV20-1 and TRBJ1-2; D gene unclear. V lost 3 bases and J 3 bases, leaving 11 bases between the germline ends. Germline V lookup: CDR1 DFQATT, CDR2 SNEGSKA (reference sequence). CDR3 length: 13 amino acids. CDR3 in DNA: TGCAGTGCTAGGCACGGGCATGACTATGGCTACACCTTC. It codes for CSARHGHDYGYTF.

This clonotype was seen repeatedly, ten times or more. The rearrangement joins TRBV5-1 to TRBJ2-1; TRBD1 agrees at 7 bases. The germline gives CDR1 SGHRS, CDR2 YFSETQ. The CDR3 sequence is 19 residues long. The V gene end was trimmed by 1 base and the J gene end by 0 bases; junction bases not matched to a gene: 13. The CDR3 DNA is TGCGCCAGCAGCTTGTTGCTGCACACGACAGGGAGCTCCTACAATGAGCAGTTCTTC. Protein: CASSLLLHTTGSSYNEQFF.

This clonotype was picked up a small number of times. CDR3 DNA: TGCAGTGCTTCCAGGGAACGGGATCAGCCCCAGCATTTT. This translates into CSASRERDQPQHF. The chain employs TRBV20-1 and TRBJ1-5; tentative D call: TRBD1 (5 bases). Germline V gene data show CDR1 as DFQATT and CDR2 as SNEGSKA (reference sequence). The CDR3 contains 13 residues. Trimming removed 5 bases at V and 5 bases at J, with 13 bases between.

This clonotype was seen many times. The chain has TRBV29-1 and TRBJ2-7; TRBD2 is a possible D gene (6 bases). V shed 6 bases and J shed 1 base, with 10 bases lying between them. This CDR3 region has 12 residues. Germline loops: CDR1 SQVTM, CDR2 ANQGSEA. CDR3 loop: CSVRDSSYEQYF. CDR3 nucleotides: TGCAGCGTCCGGGACTCTTCCTACGAGCAGTACTTC.

Ten or more counts support this clonotype. V usage is TRBV6-5 and J usage is TRBJ2-7, with 8 bases that match TRBD2. In germline, CDR1 is MNHEY, CDR2 SVGAGI. This CDR3 contains 15 residues. The trim removed 2 bases at V and 0 bases at J, leaving 3 bases unmatched. The CDR3 bases are TGTGCCAGCAGTTACACTAGCGGTAGCTCCTACGAGCAGTACGTC. The encoded protein is CASSYTSGSSYEQYV.

The CDR3: CASRAGGDYGYTF. The CDR3 DNA sequence: TGTGCCAGCAGGGCAGGGGGCGACTATGGCTACACCTTC. The J gene is TRBJ1-2, the V gene TRBV6-2 or TRBV6-3; 8 bases line up with TRBD1. This CDR3 has 13 amino acids. Germline V gene sequence: CDR1 MNHEY, CDR2 SVGEGT. V dropped 6 bases and J dropped 3; count of bases not matched to a gene: 3.

This clonotype was recorded many times. The genes are TRBV12-3 or TRBV12-4 and TRBJ1-1; D unresolved. Trimming removed 1 base from V and 3 bases from J, with 18 bases in between. CDR3 length equals 17 residues. The CDR3 protein is CASSLGARVEGYTEAFF. In nucleotides, the CDR3 is TGTGCCAGCAGTTTAGGGGCGCGGGTGGAAGGATACACTGAAGCTTTCTTT.

The V call is TRBV10-3, the J call TRBJ1-1; a weak D match, TRBD1 (5 bases). CDR3 length: 17 amino acids. V lost 2 bases and J 6 bases, leaving 22 bases between the germline ends. The germline V gene has CDR1 ENHRY and CDR2 SYGVKD. The CDR3 sequence is CAISESGGARAEPEAFF. The CDR3 DNA reads as TGTGCCATCAGTGAGAGTGGAGGGGCCAGGGCGGAACCTGAAGCTTTCTTT.

This clonotype was observed many times. The chain employs TRBV20-1 and TRBJ1-2; 8 bases are shared with TRBD1. Germline V lookup: CDR1 DFQATT, CDR2 SNEGSKA (reference sequence). V lost 6 bases to trimming and J lost 7 bases; unmatched junction nucleotides: 7. The CDR3 totals 12 residues. The CDR3: CSARGDRGGYTF. In DNA form, the CDR3 reads TGCAGTGCCCGGGGAGACAGGGGTGGCTACACCTTC.

A few counts support this clonotype. The chain joins TRBV20-1 to TRBJ2-7; D gene ambiguous. V lost 6 bases, J lost 0 bases, and 18 bases lay in between. Per germline, CDR1 DFQATT and CDR2 SNEGSKA (reference sequence). This CDR3 spans 15 amino acids. CDR3 protein: CSAADPQRVSYEQYV. CDR3 in DNA: TGCAGTGCCGCAGACCCCCAGAGAGTCTCCTACGAGCAGTACGTC.

This clonotype was found a few times. The chain joins TRBV9 to TRBJ1-1; a weak D match, TRBD1 (5 bases). Germline assignment: CDR1 SGDLS and CDR2 YYNGEE. This CDR3 has 13 amino acids. V lost 5 bases to trimming and J lost 3 bases, with 11 bases between them. The CDR3 sequence is CASSDGGHTEAFF. As DNA, the CDR3 is TGTGCCAGCAGTGATGGGGGACACACTGAAGCTTTCTTT.

This clonotype was seen many times. The DNA of the CDR3 is TGTGCCAGCAGTTTGTGGGACAGAAACTATGGCTACACCTTC. As protein: CASSLWDRNYGYTF. The chain recombines TRBV28 with TRBJ1-2; TRBD1 aligns across 7 bases. V shed 3 bases and J 2 bases; nucleotides not matched to a gene: 3. In germline, CDR1 is MDHEN, CDR2 SYDVKM. The CDR3 covers 14 residues.

This chain connects TRBV5-1 to TRBJ2-6; D unclear. CDR1 and CDR2 (germline): SGHRS, YFSETQ. Trimming took 0 bases from V and 4 from J, leaving 8 bases between them. The CDR3 contains 15 residues. The CDR3 nucleotides are TGCGCCAGCAGCTTGGTTACAGCCGGGGCCAACGTCCTGACTTTC. This sequence encodes CASSLVTAGANVLTF.